This TCR beta chain was sequenced for a study of OX40 agonist ivuxolimab in advanced cancers. Study-wide background: All patients had ivuxolimab intravenously every 2 weeks at 0.01 to 10 mg/kg. Among those enrolled, mean age was around 55 years (range about 23 to 85) and approximately 80% were male.

Produced via immunoSEQ multiplex PCR; TCRdb's table is partial and in-frame only. The profile shows about 82,000 clones, 86% of them singletons. This CDR3 is 16 amino acids long. Germline lookup yields CDR1 SGHNT and CDR2 YYREEE (reference sequence). V was cut by 4 bases and J by 7 bases, with 23 bases left in between. This sequence originates from an adult with an advanced solid tumor such as melanoma, head and neck, liver or kidney cancer. The chain has TRBV5-4 and TRBJ1-2; D possibly corresponds to TRBD1 (5 bases). This sample comprised CD4+ or CD8+ T cells sorted from blood, obtained in a trial of the OX40 agonist ivuxolimab. The CDR3 nucleotides are TGTGCCAGCAGCCTGAAATACTTAGGGGCCGGGGGTGGCTACACCTTC. This codes for CASSLKYLGAGGGYTF.